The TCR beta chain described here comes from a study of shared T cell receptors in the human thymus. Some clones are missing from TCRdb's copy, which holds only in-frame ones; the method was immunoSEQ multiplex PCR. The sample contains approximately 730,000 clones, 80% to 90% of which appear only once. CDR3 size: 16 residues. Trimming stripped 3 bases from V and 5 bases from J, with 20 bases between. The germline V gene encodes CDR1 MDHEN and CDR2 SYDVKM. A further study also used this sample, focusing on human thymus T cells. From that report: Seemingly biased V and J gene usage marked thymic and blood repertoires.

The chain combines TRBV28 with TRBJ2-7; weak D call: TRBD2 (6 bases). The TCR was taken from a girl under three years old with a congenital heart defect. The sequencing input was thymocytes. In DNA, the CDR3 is TGTGCCAGCAGTTTGGGGACTCCAAGACCCGGGCACGAGCAGTACTTC. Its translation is CASSLGTPRPGHEQYF.